This T cell receptor beta chain was found in a study of blood T cells in healthy people across ages. It was with a sample-barcoded 5' primer and a J-beta primer mix that a second PCR of roughly 7 to 12 cycles was run. A minimum of 3 million CDR3-containing paired-end reads was obtained for each sample. MiXCR, run by TCRdb on the 5' RACE reads, gives a single entry per CDR3 protein. This sample carries some 800,000 distinct CDR3 sequences, 25% of them seen once, and the ten largest clones take approximately 4%. Trimming pared 0 bases from V and 4 bases from J, leaving 9 bases between. Germline assignment: CDR1 MNHEY and CDR2 SVGAGI. This CDR3 spans 14 amino acids. These sequences were also reported in another study, on T cells of mothers and their children.

The V call is TRBV6-5, the J call TRBJ1-2; no firm D call. The TCR originated in a boy aged 5-17 years in good health. The specimen sequenced was blood. CDR3 loop: CASSYSGRGYGYTF. Here the CDR3 DNA reads TGTGCCAGCAGTTACTCGGGTCGGGGCTATGGCTACACCTTC.